This T cell receptor (beta chain) came from a study of cytomegalovirus exposure and HLA in healthy donors. On the study more broadly: A later analysis reported the 120 or so validation repertoires used the same platform as the approximately 660 first-cohort repertoires. Study results and limitations: The authors listed about 170 TCR beta chains as cytomegalovirus-associated.

Clones were read by immunoSEQ multiplex PCR, and TCRdb kept only the in-frame ones, dropping some. The sample holds 100,000 or so clones, around 87% seen once. CDR3 length equals 13 residues. The J segment lost 7 bases and the V segment lost 4 bases, leaving 5 bases of the junction unmatched. Germline V lookup: CDR1 SEHNR, CDR2 FQNEAQ (reference sequence). Comments on this clone: Its specificity is unknown.

The rearrangement joins TRBV7-9 to TRBJ1-1, with 8 nucleotides matching TRBD1. Sequenced input: PBMCs. This clonotype was sampled from a woman between 18 and 29 years old in good health and CMV-seropositive. CDR3 nucleotides: TGTGCCAGCAGCTCAGGACAGGGTTATGAAGCTTTCTTT. Translated, it gives CASSSGQGYEAFF.